This T cell receptor beta chain was recovered during a study of blood T cell repertoires in COVID-19. Across the whole study: From T cells, B-cell-depleted T cells, or PBMCs came the material, which was cDNA or gDNA.

Participant age was roughly 18 to 90 years, and participants resided in approximately 25 US areas. This CDR3 has 16 residues. Germline V lookup: CDR1 MNHEY, CDR2 SVGAGI. V was trimmed by 4 bases and J by 0 bases, leaving 13 bases between them. Authors' analysis steps: Estimated nucleated cell counts came from reference gene primer amplification. Using immunoSEQ multiplex PCR, the repertoire was profiled, and TCRdb retains in-frame clones only, with some absent. The DNA gave D and trimming, while V, J and clone size come from that table. The sample records about 400,000 clones, roughly 90% being singletons.

This TCR was sampled from a woman aged 40 to 50 with acute COVID-19. The rearrangement uses TRBV6-5 and TRBJ1-5; a possible D gene is TRBD1 (5 bases). The sequencing sample was made of PBMCs or T cells enriched from blood (not recorded which). The CDR3 reads CASSLGGANSNQPQHF. The CDR3 DNA is TGTGCCAGCAGTTTAGGCGGGGCCAATAGCAATCAGCCCCAGCATTTT.